This is a list of T cell receptor beta chains from one sample in a study of blood T cells in healthy people across ages. One entry per CDR3 protein results from TCRdb running MiXCR on the 5' RACE reads. This sample carries fewer than 1.5 million distinct CDR3 sequences, 35% to 45% of them seen once, and the ten largest clones take 7.9%. Material: blood. These TCRs come from a woman aged 18-35 years in good health. CDR3s include the opening cysteine and the closing phenylalanine or tryptophan. Fields, in order: D gene, J gene, clone size, V gene, CDR3 protein, CDR3 DNA. A D gene is named only where the DNA matches it firmly. A row's size may be missing; if present it is once, few, many or a size class.

>TRBD2|TRBJ2-5|NA|TRBV20-1
CSARFPSGPTLDEQYF
TGCAGTGCTAGGTTCCCTAGCGGCCCAACGTTGGATGAGCAGTACTTC
>NA|TRBJ2-1|NA|TRBV20-1
CSARGTYEQFF
TGCAGTGCTAGAGGGACCTATGAGCAGTTCTTC
>NA|TRBJ2-6|NA|TRBV11-2
CASSLWGASAFLSSGANVLTF
TGTGCCAGCAGCTTATGGGGAGCTTCAGCCTTTCTCTCTTCTGGGGCCAACGTCCTGACTTTC
>TRBD2|TRBJ2-1|few|TRBV20-1
CSAKRAGTILLYNEQFF
TGCAGTGCTAAGCGGGCGGGGACTATCCTACTCTACAATGAGCAGTTCTTC
>NA|TRBJ2-1|NA|TRBV6-5
CASRPLGYNEQFF
TGTGCCAGCAGGCCGTTGGGTTACAATGAGCAGTTCTTC
>TRBD2|TRBJ2-7|NA|TRBV29-1
CSVEPPTGGNEQYF
TGCAGCGTTGAACCCCCAACGGGGGGGAATGAGCAGTACTTC
>TRBD2|TRBJ2-3|NA|TRBV11-2
CASSSDRLAGGQYF
TGTGCCAGCAGCTCGGACAGACTAGCGGGAGGGCAGTATTTT
>TRBD1|TRBJ1-1|few|TRBV27
CASRKDRGTNTEAFF
TGTGCCAGCAGGAAAGACAGGGGGACGAACACTGAAGCTTTCTTT
>NA|TRBJ2-5|many|TRBV29-1
CSVGLSLLRETQYF
TGCAGCGTTGGCCTGAGTTTGTTAAGAGAGACCCAGTACTTC
>TRBD1|TRBJ2-3|NA|TRBV12-3/TRBV12-4
CASSLGRGSTDVQYF
TGTGCCAGCAGTTTAGGCAGGGGGAGTACAGATGTGCAGTATTTT
>NA|TRBJ2-5|few|TRBV7-2
CASSSAVGSGSYQETQYF
TGTGCCAGCAGCTCCGCCGTCGGTAGCGGTTCGTACCAAGAGACCCAGTACTTC
>TRBD2|TRBJ2-1|NA|TRBV20-1
CSARSGAGWGNEQFF
TGCAGTGCTAGATCCGGAGCGGGGTGGGGCAATGAGCAGTTCTTC
>TRBD2|TRBJ2-7|few|TRBV5-4
CASSLGAASGRYEQYF
TGTGCCAGCAGCTTGGGTGCAGCTAGCGGACGCTACGAGCAGTACTTC
>TRBD2|TRBJ2-3|NA|TRBV6-5
CASSYTSGSGGEYALTDTQYF
TGTGCCAGCAGTTACACCTCGGGTAGCGGGGGGGAGTATGCCCTCACAGATACGCAGTATTTT
>TRBD1|TRBJ1-6|few|TRBV12-3/TRBV12-4
CASRTAKGTVNSPLHF
TGTGCCAGCAGGACCGCAAAAGGGACAGTTAATTCACCCCTCCACTTT
>NA|TRBJ2-4|few|TRBV12-3/TRBV12-4
CASSLAGLSSDIQYF
TGTGCCAGCAGTTTAGCAGGCCTTTCGTCGGACATTCAGTACTTC
>NA|TRBJ2-2|NA|TRBV11-2
CASSLVSTGELFF
TGTGCCAGCAGCTTAGTGAGCACCGGGGAGCTGTTTTTT
>NA|TRBJ2-4|once|TRBV5-6
CASSLASPLGRSSKNIQYF
TGTGCCAGCAGCCTCGCCTCACCCCTAGGGCGGTCGTCCAAAAACATTCAGTACTTC
>TRBD1|TRBJ2-7|NA|TRBV6-1
CASRGTGPNEQYF
TGTGCCAGCAGGGGGACAGGGCCCAACGAGCAGTACTTC
>NA|TRBJ2-7|NA|TRBV5-5
CASSLSQGSSYEQYF
TGTGCCAGCAGCTTGAGTCAGGGCAGCTCCTACGAGCAGTACTTC
>NA|TRBJ2-7|NA|TRBV10-3
CAISESTGKSYEQYF
TGTGCCATCAGTGAGTCGACCGGGAAATCCTACGAGCAGTACTTC
>NA|TRBJ2-7|NA|TRBV12-3/TRBV12-4
CAGSPPGLHYEQYF
TGTGCCGGCAGTCCGCCGGGACTCCACTACGAGCAGTACTTC
>TRBD2|TRBJ2-3|NA|TRBV7-9
CASSPTSGRALGTQYF
TGTGCCAGCAGCCCGACTAGCGGGAGGGCCCTCGGTACGCAGTATTTT
>NA|TRBJ1-2|once|TRBV28
CASSLSGYGNYGYTF
TGTGCCAGCAGTTTAAGTGGTTACGGAAACTATGGCTACACCTTC
>NA|TRBJ1-6|NA|TRBV20-1
CSAREGSQPYNSPLHF
TGCAGTGCTAGAGAGGGTTCCCAACCTTATAATTCACCCCTCCACTTT
>TRBD2|TRBJ2-1|NA|TRBV6-5
CASSYHTSGSDYEQFF
TGTGCCAGCAGTTATCACACTAGCGGGAGTGACTATGAGCAGTTCTTC
>NA|TRBJ2-1|few|TRBV5-1
CASSSRDTSYNEQFF
TGCGCCAGCAGCTCCCGGGACACTTCCTACAATGAGCAGTTCTTC
>NA|TRBJ2-3|NA|TRBV7-2
CASSPGLIRTDTQYF
TGTGCCAGCAGCCCGGGACTGATCCGCACAGATACGCAGTATTTT